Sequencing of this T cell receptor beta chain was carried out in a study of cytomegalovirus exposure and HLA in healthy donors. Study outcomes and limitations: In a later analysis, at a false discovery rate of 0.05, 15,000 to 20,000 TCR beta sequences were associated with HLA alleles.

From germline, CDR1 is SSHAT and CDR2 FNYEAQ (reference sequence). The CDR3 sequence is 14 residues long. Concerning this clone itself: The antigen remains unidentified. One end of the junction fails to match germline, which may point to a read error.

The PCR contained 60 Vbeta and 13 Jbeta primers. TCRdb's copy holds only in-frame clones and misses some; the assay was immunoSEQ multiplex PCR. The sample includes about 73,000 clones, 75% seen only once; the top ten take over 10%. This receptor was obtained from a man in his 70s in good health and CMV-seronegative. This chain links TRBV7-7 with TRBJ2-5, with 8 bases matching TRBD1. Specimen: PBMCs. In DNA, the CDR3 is TGTGCTAGCAGCTCCTCAGGGGGCGGTGGGACCCAGTACTTC. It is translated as CASSSSGGGGTQYF. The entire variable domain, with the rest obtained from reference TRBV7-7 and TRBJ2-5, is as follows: GAGVSQSPRYKVTKRGQDVTLRCDPISSHATLYWYQQALGQGPEFLTYFNYEAQPDKSGLPSDRFSAERPEGSISTLTIQRTEQRDSAMYRCASSSSGGGGTQYFGPGTRLLVL.